This T cell receptor beta chain was recovered during a study of T cell responses to AZD1222 COVID-19 vaccine. This clone was seen just once. V was shortened by 4 bases and J by 9 bases, with 11 bases between the two germline ends. There are 12 residues in the CDR3. Germline V lookup: CDR1 SGHRS, CDR2 YFSETQ. Measured with immunoSEQ multiplex PCR; TCRdb has only the in-frame clones, and not every one. The sample records tens of thousands of clones, around 88% being singletons. Pooled in the analysis were second doses at about 4 or about 12 weeks. This sample comprised peripheral blood, obtained 28 days after the second AZD1222 dose. The chain uses TRBV5-1 and TRBJ2-1; D ambiguous. The source is an adult who received the AZD1222 COVID-19 vaccine. Here the CDR3 DNA reads TGCGCCAGCAGCGCCTTAGAGAGTGAGCAGTTCTTC. This gives the protein CASSALESEQFF.